These T cell receptor beta chains were read from a single sample in a study of blood T cell repertoires in COVID-19. TCRdb's copy holds only in-frame clones and misses some; the assay was immunoSEQ multiplex PCR. The sample includes approximately 340,000 clones, around four fifths of them seen just once. The sample consisted of peripheral blood. All receptors come from a man aged 30-40 years with active or convalescent COVID-19. CDR3s include the opening cysteine and the closing phenylalanine or tryptophan. Fields, in order: V gene, J gene, clone size, D gene, CDR3 DNA, CDR3 protein. A D gene is named only where the DNA matches it firmly. For some rows the clone size is stated as once, few or many, or as a class when expanded; others skip it.

V: TRBV27; J: TRBJ1-5; size: .; D: .; DNA: TGTGCCAGCAGTTTCGAGGGCGCGAGCAATCAGCCCCAGCATTTT; CDR3: CASSFEGASNQPQHF
V: TRBV6-5; J: TRBJ1-1; size: .; D: .; DNA: TGTGCCAGCAGGCCGTCAGGGGACACTGAAGCTTTCTTT; CDR3: CASRPSGDTEAFF
V: TRBV28; J: TRBJ2-7; size: once; D: TRBD1; DNA: TGTGCCAGCAGTCCTGCGACAGGGGCATTTAGCTCCTACGAGCAGTACTTC; CDR3: CASSPATGAFSSYEQYF
V: TRBV2; J: TRBJ1-2; size: once; D: TRBD1; DNA: TGTGCCAGCAATAGGAGGGACAGCTATGGCTACACCTTC; CDR3: CASNRRDSYGYTF
V: TRBV24-1; J: TRBJ2-3; size: .; D: .; DNA: TGTGCCACCGGGGGCACTTTTAGCACAGATACGCAGTATTTT; CDR3: CATGGTFSTDTQYF
V: TRBV6-5; J: TRBJ2-4; size: .; D: .; DNA: TGTGCCAGCAGTTACTCGAGGAGTCTAGCCAAAAACATTCAGTACTTC; CDR3: CASSYSRSLAKNIQYF
V: TRBV7-3; J: TRBJ2-5; size: .; D: .; DNA: TGTGCCAGCAGCTTAGGGCCTCGGGAGACCCAGTACTTC; CDR3: CASSLGPRETQYF
V: TRBV27; J: TRBJ1-2; size: .; D: .; DNA: TGTGCCAGCAGTCCTAGGGGGGGGCAGGGCTACACCTTC; CDR3: CASSPRGGQGYTF
V: TRBV28; J: TRBJ2-5; size: .; D: TRBD2; DNA: TGTGCCAGCAGTTTGCTCTCGGGGGGAGAGACCCAGTACTTC; CDR3: CASSLLSGGETQYF
V: TRBV27; J: TRBJ2-2; size: .; D: .; DNA: TGTGCCAGCAGCCCTTTAGTTGGGGAGCTGTTTTTT; CDR3: CASSPLVGELFF